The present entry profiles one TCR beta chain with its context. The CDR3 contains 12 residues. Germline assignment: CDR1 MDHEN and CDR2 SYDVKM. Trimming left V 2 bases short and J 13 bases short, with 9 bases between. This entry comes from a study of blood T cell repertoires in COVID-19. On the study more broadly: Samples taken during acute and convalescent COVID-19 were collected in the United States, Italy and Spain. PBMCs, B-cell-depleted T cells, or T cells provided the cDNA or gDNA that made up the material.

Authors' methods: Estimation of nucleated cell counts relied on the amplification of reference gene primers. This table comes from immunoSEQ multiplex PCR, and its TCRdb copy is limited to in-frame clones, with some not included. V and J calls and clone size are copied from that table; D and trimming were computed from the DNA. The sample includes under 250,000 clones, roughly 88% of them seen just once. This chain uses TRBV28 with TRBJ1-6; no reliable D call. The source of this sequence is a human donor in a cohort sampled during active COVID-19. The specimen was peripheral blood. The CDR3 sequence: CASSLTQLPLHF. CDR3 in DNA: TGTGCCAGCAGTTTAACCCAGTTGCCCCTCCACTTT.